These 16 T cell receptor beta chains were sequenced from one sample in a study of CD8+ T cells in alopecia areata listed by TCRdb under 2018. The sample's time point, from its label and the paper: roughly 26 weeks on oral tofacitinib. The meaning of the sample's treatment or condition label: oral pan-JAK inhibitor, 5-10 mg twice daily. Library construction relied on the immunoSEQ multiplex PCR assay. RNA was extracted from all samples and reverse transcribed into cDNA as template for TCR sequencing. TCRdb limited this immuneACCESS table to in-frame rearrangements with V and J called. A share of clones is missing; checked studies link under half to unresolved V genes, and the rest is unexplained. The sample table contains over 70,000 clones; only one count was recorded for around 65% of them. In total, the top ten clones hold about 20% of the sample. The material was CD8+ T cells sorted from blood, obtained at week 24, from a patient treated with tofacitinib. The receptor source for this set is a human donor with alopecia areata.

The chain joins TRBV19 to TRBJ1-5, with D perhaps TRBD1 (5 bases). Germline V gives CDR1 LNHDA, CDR2 SQIVND (reference sequence). CDR3 length equals 14 residues. Trimming cost V 6 bases and J 7 bases, with 16 bases left between them. The DNA for the CDR3 is TGTGCCAGTAGGGAGCGTCAGGGAAGCCAGCCCCAGCATTTT. Translating gives CASRERQGSQPQHF.

The rearrangement links TRBV4-3 to TRBJ2-3; maybe TRBD1 (7 bases). The CDR3 has 18 amino acids. CDR1 is LGHNA, CDR2 YSLEER, per germline. The V end was cut by 4 bases, the J end by 2 bases, with 22 bases between. The CDR3 region is CASSPAGEGAGHTDTQYF. Written as DNA, the CDR3 is TGCGCCAGCAGCCCAGCAGGCGAGGGGGCGGGACACACAGATACGCAGTATTTT.

The chain recombines TRBV27 with TRBJ2-7; no firm D call. V was shortened by 6 bases and J by 6 bases, with 9 bases between the two germline ends. This CDR3 region has 11 residues. From germline, CDR1 is MNHEY and CDR2 SMNVEV (reference sequence). The CDR3 DNA sequence: TGTGCCAGCAGGTCCGGCCTCGAGCAGTACTTC. Translating it yields CASRSGLEQYF.

This clone has a handful of counts. The chain combines TRBV9 with TRBJ2-3; D is undetermined. The germline V and J ends were trimmed by 0 bases and 4 bases, with 3 bases remaining between them. CDR1 is SGDLS, CDR2 YYNGEE, per germline. This CDR3 is 12 amino acids long. This CDR3 is CASSVGSDTQYF. The CDR3 region has the DNA TGTGCCAGCAGCGTAGGATCAGATACGCAGTATTTT.

This clone has only one observation. This chain joins TRBV2 and TRBJ2-5; perhaps TRBD2 as D (5 bases). CDR3 length equals 13 residues. V was cut by 7 bases and J by 5 bases, with 14 bases left in between. The germline V gene has CDR1 SNHLY and CDR2 FYNNEI. The CDR3, as DNA: TGTGCCAGCAAGGGAGTTCCCACGGAGACCCAGTACTTC. It translates to CASKGVPTETQYF.

The chain is built from TRBV6-5 and TRBJ2-2, with D unresolved. Trimming took off 3 bases at V and 2 bases at J, with 4 bases between the two ends. The CDR3 spans 13 residues. CDR1 is MNHEY, CDR2 SVGAGI, per germline. The CDR3 protein is CASSYINTGELFF. The CDR3 DNA reads TGTGCCAGCAGTTATATAAACACCGGGGAGCTGTTTTTT.

The chain is built from TRBV7-9 and TRBJ2-1; TRBD2 might be the D (6 bases). The CDR3 extends over 15 amino acids. In germline, CDR1 is SEHNR, CDR2 FQNEAQ (reference sequence). Trimming pared 5 bases from V and 3 bases from J, leaving 14 bases between. The CDR3 spells CASSLTGSGYNEQFF. The DNA of the CDR3 is TGTGCCAGCAGCCTTACCGGGAGCGGCTACAATGAGCAGTTCTTC.

There are a few counts of this clone. The chain uses TRBV29-1 and TRBJ2-7, with D perhaps TRBD1 (6 bases). The V gene lost 6 bases and the J gene lost 5 bases, with 8 bases spanning the gap. Germline V lookup: CDR1 SQVTM, CDR2 ANQGSEA. The CDR3 consists of 10 residues. DNA for the CDR3: TGCAGCGTAAAGGGGGACGAGCAGTACTTC. The encoded protein is CSVKGDEQYF.

The gene calls are TRBV5-1 and TRBJ2-7, with D perhaps TRBD2 (6 bases). Germline values: CDR1 SGHRS, CDR2 YFSETQ. The CDR3 totals 15 residues. The germline V and J ends were trimmed by 0 bases and 3 bases, with 13 bases remaining between them. The CDR3 DNA follows: TGCGCCAGCAGCTTGGCGGGAGCAGCTAACTACGAGCAGTACTTC. Translating it yields CASSLAGAANYEQYF.

The genes are TRBV30 and TRBJ2-7; perhaps TRBD1 as D (6 bases). The germline V and J ends were trimmed by 0 bases and 7 bases, with 13 bases remaining between them. Germline values: CDR1 GTSNPN, CDR2 SVGIG (reference sequence). The CDR3 has 13 amino acids. Here the CDR3 reads CAWSVTGSWEQYF. In nucleotides, the CDR3 is TGTGCCTGGAGTGTAACAGGGTCGTGGGAGCAGTACTTC.

This clone showed up just a few times. In nucleotides, the CDR3 is TGTGCCAGCACGGACAGTCTGAACACTGAAGCTTTCTTT. It specifies CASTDSLNTEAFF. The V call is TRBV7-9, the J call TRBJ1-1; a weak D match, TRBD1 (6 bases). The CDR3 consists of 13 residues. The V gene lost 7 bases and the J gene lost 0 bases, with 9 bases spanning the gap. Per germline, CDR1 SEHNR and CDR2 FQNEAQ (reference sequence).

The chain joins TRBV4-3 to TRBJ2-7; a possible D gene is TRBD2 (5 bases). The CDR3 extends over 15 amino acids. Between the trimmed V and J ends, which lost 3 bases and 0 bases, there was a span of 12 bases. The germline CDR1 and CDR2 sequences are LGHNA and YSLEER. The CDR3 reads CASSQGIGSSYEQYF. The CDR3 nucleotides read TGCGCCAGCAGCCAGGGTATAGGGAGCTCCTACGAGCAGTACTTC.

This clone was counted many times. The V gene is TRBV7-6, the J gene TRBJ2-5; D may be TRBD1 (6 bases). CDR1 SGHVS and CDR2 FNYEAQ come from the germline V gene. V lost 5 bases to trimming and J lost 2 bases, with 12 bases between them. This CDR3 region has 14 residues. CDR3 nucleotides: TGTGCCAGCAGCACCGACAGGAGTCAAGAGACCCAGTACTTC. As protein: CASSTDRSQETQYF.

This clone was counted between two and nine times. The V call is TRBV7-3, the J call TRBJ2-1; D uncertain. The V end lost 8 bases, the J end lost 0 bases, and 8 bases lay between the germline ends. Per germline, CDR1 SGHTA and CDR2 FQGTGA. CDR3 length: 13 residues. The CDR3 reads CASQDSSYNEQFF. As DNA, the CDR3 is TGTGCCAGCCAGGATAGCTCCTACAATGAGCAGTTCTTC. Looking up the rest from reference TRBV7-3 and TRBJ2-1 gives the full variable domain: GAGVSQTPSNKVTEKGKYVELRCDPISGHTALYWYRQSLGQGPEFLIYFQGTGAADDSGLPNDRFFAVRPEGSVSTLKIQRTERGDSAVYLCASQDSSYNEQFFGPGTRLTVL.

This clone has a handful of counts. The rearrangement uses TRBV10-3 and TRBJ2-7, with 8 bases identical to TRBD2. V gave up 11 bases and J gave up 7 bases; unmatched junction bases: 22. CDR1 and CDR2 from the germline V gene are ENHRY and SYGVKD. The CDR3 is 16 amino acids. The CDR3 protein is CAAASPSGPSLVEQYF. CDR3 in DNA: TGTGCCGCCGCGAGTCCTAGCGGGCCGTCCCTTGTGGAGCAGTACTTC.

The rearrangement uses TRBV28 and TRBJ2-6, with 7 positions matching TRBD1. The CDR3 spans 20 residues. The germline V gene has CDR1 MDHEN and CDR2 SYDVKM. The junction had 17 bases not matched to a gene; V was cut back by 6 bases and J by 0 bases. CDR3 region: CASRGIFPPRTGSGANVLTF. CDR3 sequence (DNA): TGTGCCAGCAGGGGGATATTTCCTCCTCGGACAGGCTCTGGGGCCAACGTCCTGACTTTC.